Shown below are 21 T cell receptor beta chains from a single sample sequenced in a study of T cells in women clearing cervical HPV infection. The repertoire was sequenced with immunoSEQ multiplex PCR; TCRdb's copy has only in-frame clones and lacks some. The listing contains about 17,000 clones. The sequencing input was blood buffy coat. These receptor sequences come from a woman aged 18 to 75 with a cervical HPV16 infection that either progressed to CIN3+ or cleared (not recorded which).

Turning to this clone: Read data end 3 residues before the CDR3 end; the end is taken from the germline J gene. The chain combines TRBV7-9 with TRBJ2-2, with 10 bases identical to TRBD2. The J segment lost 6 bases and the V segment lost 2 bases, leaving 3 bases of the junction unmatched. There are 15 residues in the CDR3. Germline CDR1 is SEHNR and CDR2 is FQNEAQ (reference sequence). CDR3 DNA (partial): TGTGCCAGCAGCTTAACAGCGGGGGGGCCCGGGGAG. This sequence encodes CASSLTAGGPGE. The whole CDR3 reads CASSLTAGGPGELFF. The full variable domain, completed using reference TRBV7-9 and TRBJ2-2, is DTGVSQNPRHKITKRGQNVTFRCDPISEHNRLYWYRQTLGQGPEFLTYFQNEAQLEKSRLLSDRFSAERPKGSFSTLEIQRTEQGDSAMYLCASSLTAGGPGELFFGEGSRLTVL.

With regard to this clone: The read falls 3 residues short of the CDR3 end, and the missing part is taken from the germline J gene. The rearrangement joins TRBV5-1 to TRBJ2-4; TRBD1 aligns across 10 bases. J was trimmed by 6 bases and V by 0 bases; bases with no gene match: 9. Germline V gene data show CDR1 as SGHRS and CDR2 as YFSETQ. This CDR3 contains 17 residues. This CDR3 reads CASSLGSRGTGVNIQYF. Partial CDR3 DNA: TGCGCCAGCAGCTTGGGGTCTCGCGGGACAGGGGTAAACATT.

This clone ranks as medium-sized (0.01 to 0.1%) in terms of frequency. The CDR3: CASSRTGVSTEAFF. The part of the CDR3 DNA that was read is TGTGCCAGTAGTCGGACAGGGGTCTCCACTGAA. The chain has TRBV19 and TRBJ1-1; 9 nucleotides line up with TRBD1. From the germline J gene comes the end of the CDR3, since the read stops 3 residues before it. This CDR3 is built from 14 residues. CDR1 is LNHDA and CDR2 is SQIVND in the germline V gene (reference sequence). V was clipped by 5 bases and J by 4 bases; unmatched bases: 5.

Points on this clone: From the germline J gene comes the end of the CDR3, since the read stops 3 residues before it. J is TRBJ2-3 and V is TRBV20-1; TRBD1 aligns across 8 bases. The CDR3 is 13 residues long. Trimming took 8 bases from V and 3 from J; bases not matched to a gene: 7. CDR1 is DFQATT and CDR2 is SNEGSKA in the germline V gene (reference sequence). CDR3 DNA, as far as it was read: TGCAGTTGCGACAGGGGAGGAACAGATACG. Amino acids: CSCDRGGTDT. The CDR3 as a whole reads CSCDRGGTDTQYF.

As concerns this clone: The missing CDR3 end, 3 residues past where the read stops, is filled in from the germline J gene. This chain connects TRBV4-1 to TRBJ2-7, with 11 bases aligning to TRBD1. The CDR3 spans 15 residues. Germline lookup yields CDR1 MGHRA and CDR2 YSYEKL. After removal of 4 bases from V and 6 bases from J, the junction contained 8 bases not matched to a gene. CDR3 residues: CASSRAGQGVGEQYF. CDR3 DNA (partial): TGCGCCAGCAGCCGGGCGGGACAGGGGGTTGGCGAG.

Remarks on this clone: The DNA ends 3 residues before the CDR3 does, and the rest of the CDR3 is filled in from the germline J gene. The gene calls are TRBV28 and TRBJ1-2; 7 bases map to TRBD1. The CDR3 is 13 amino acids. CDR1 and CDR2 (germline): MDHEN, SYDVKM. Partial CDR3 DNA: TGTGCCAGCAGTTTAAGGGGGCGCGGGGGC. The encoded protein is CASSLRGRGG. In full, the CDR3 is CASSLRGRGGYTF.

This clone registers medium-sized by frequency. The read comes to an end 3 residues before the CDR3 does, leaving the germline J gene to fill in the end. V usage is TRBV10-3 and J usage is TRBJ2-5, with 8 bases that match TRBD1. Germline CDR1 and CDR2: ENHRY and SYGVKD. The junction had 8 bases not matched to a gene; V was cut back by 4 bases and J by 4 bases. The CDR3 loop spans 15 amino acids. The sequenced part of the CDR3 DNA is TGTGCCATCAGTGCTGGACAGGGAGACGGAGAGACC. Its protein product is CAISAGQGDGET. The whole CDR3 sequence reads CAISAGQGDGETQYF.

A note on this clone: The read is 3 residues too short to cover the CDR3 end, so that end is filled in from the germline J gene. The chain couples TRBV20-1 to TRBJ1-5, with 11 bases identical to TRBD1. This CDR3 has 13 residues. Germline V gives CDR1 DFQATT, CDR2 SNEGSKA (reference sequence). J was trimmed by 5 bases and V by 6 bases; bases with no gene match: 3. The sequenced CDR3 bases are TGCAGTGCGCCGGGACAGGGGGATCAGCCC. Its protein product is CSAPGQGDQP. The entire CDR3 is CSAPGQGDQPQHF.

The sequenced part of the CDR3 DNA is TGTGCCAGTAATCAGGGGCTTGGAGAGACC. Amino acids: CASNQGLGET. The full CDR3 protein is CASNQGLGETQYF. The V and J genes are TRBV19 and TRBJ2-5, with TRBD1 as a possible D gene (6 bases). Read data end 3 residues before the CDR3 end; the end is taken from the germline J gene. The CDR3 extends over 13 amino acids. CDR1 and CDR2 (germline): LNHDA, SQIVND (reference sequence). V lost 7 bases and J lost 4, with 13 bases in between.

In the case of this clone: The CDR3 extends 3 residues past the end of the read, so its final part is completed from the germline J gene. The chain carries TRBV10-1 and TRBJ1-1, with TRBD1 matching 9 bases. The CDR3 runs to 14 residues. Trimming took 2 bases from V and 6 from J; bases not matched to a gene: 4. CDR1 and CDR2 (germline): WNHNN, SYGVQD (reference sequence). The CDR3 DNA, read in part, is TGCGCCAGCAGTGAGGCCGGACAGGGGCCTGAA. Protein sequence: CASSEAGQGPE. The CDR3 reads in full as CASSEAGQGPEAFF.

Details on this clone: The observed sequence ends 3 residues before the CDR3 terminus, with the missing tail filled in from the germline J gene. The genes are TRBV7-8 and TRBJ2-7; 8 bases agree with TRBD2. V gave up 2 bases and J gave up 3 bases; unmatched junction bases: 6. The germline CDR1 and CDR2 sequences are SGHVS and FQNEAQ. The CDR3 consists of 15 residues. CDR3 DNA, as far as it was read: TGTGCCAGCAGCTTAAAAGCGGGAGTGAACTACGAG. It translates to CASSLKAGVNYE. The complete CDR3 protein is CASSLKAGVNYEQYF. Looking up the rest from reference TRBV7-8 and TRBJ2-7 gives the full variable domain: GAGVSQSPRYKVAKRGQDVALRCDPISGHVSLFWYQQALGQGPEFLTYFQNEAQLDKSGLPSDRFFAERPEGSVSTLKIQRTQQEDSAVYLCASSLKAGVNYEQYFGPGTRLTVT.

To note about this clone: The read is 3 residues too short to cover the CDR3 end, so that end is filled in from the germline J gene. The rearrangement uses TRBV20-1 and TRBJ2-3, with D possibly matching TRBD2 (5 bases). The V and J ends lost 6 bases and 5 bases respectively, with 21 bases between them. Germline V gene lookup returns CDR1 DFQATT and CDR2 SNEGSKA (reference sequence). The CDR3 extends over 15 amino acids. CDR3 DNA (partial): TGCAGTGCCCGGTGGGCGGGCGTCGCTTTAGATACG. It specifies CSARWAGVALDT. The whole CDR3 is CSARWAGVALDTQYF.

This CDR3 reads CSAQTSGGVYNEQFF. CDR3 DNA, as far as it was read: TGCAGTGCTCAAACTAGCGGGGGGGTGTACAATGAG. The rearrangement joins TRBV20-1 to TRBJ2-1; 13 bases are a match to TRBD2. Read data end 3 residues before the CDR3 end; the end is taken from the germline J gene. From germline, CDR1 is DFQATT and CDR2 SNEGSKA (reference sequence). This CDR3 region has 15 residues. The V and J ends lost 5 bases and 4 bases, in that order; junction bases with no gene match: 5.

About this clone itself: Sequencing ends 3 residues short of the CDR3 end; the germline J gene provides the rest. This chain links TRBV19 with TRBJ1-1, with D unresolved. Germline V gives CDR1 LNHDA, CDR2 SQIVND (reference sequence). CDR3 length: 15 residues. CDR3 amino acids: CASSMVTSGSDEAFF. CDR3 bases read: TGTGCCAGTAGTATGGTGACTAGCGGGAGTGACGAG.

Points on this clone: The read gets to within 3 residues of the CDR3 end, and the germline J gene fills in the rest. The chain recombines TRBV30 with TRBJ2-7, with a possible D match to TRBD2 (5 bases). The CDR3 is made up of 15 amino acids. Germline CDR1 is GTSNPN and CDR2 is SVGIG (reference sequence). The ends were cut back, 0 bases at V and 6 bases at J, with 18 bases in the middle. The part of the CDR3 DNA that was read is TGTGCCTGGAGTGTATTCGGTCTAGCCGTCGTCGAG. Translation: CAWSVFGLAVVE. The entire CDR3 is CAWSVFGLAVVEQYF.

As concerns this clone: The read terminates 3 residues before the CDR3 end, so the remaining end is supplied by the germline J gene. The V and J genes are TRBV20-1 and TRBJ2-5; 12 nucleotides align to TRBD2. Trimming took 5 bases from V and 5 from J; bases not matched to a gene: 3. This CDR3 region has 13 residues. Germline V CDR1 and CDR2: DFQATT, SNEGSKA (reference sequence). The DNA read from the CDR3 is TGCAGTGCTGTACTAGCGGGAGGTGAGACC. It yields the protein CSAVLAGGET. The complete CDR3 protein is CSAVLAGGETQYF.

This clone shows up as medium-sized by frequency. The read terminates 3 residues before the CDR3 end, so the remaining end is supplied by the germline J gene. Other DNA sequences from this sample encode an identical CDR3 as well. The rearrangement links TRBV18 to TRBJ2-7; no definite D call. The germline V gene encodes CDR1 KGHSH and CDR2 LQKENI. V was trimmed by 0 bases and J by 3 bases, leaving 12 bases between them. The CDR3 is 15 residues long. CDR3 sequence: CASSPPLGPYYEQYF. CDR3 bases read: TGTGCCAGCTCACCACCTTTAGGGCCTTACTACGAG.

As for this clone: The CDR3 is cut off 3 residues early in the read; its end comes from the germline J gene. The rearrangement joins TRBV14 to TRBJ2-7, with 11 nucleotides matching TRBD1. V lost 0 bases and J lost 6; bases outside the gene matches: 7. CDR1 and CDR2 (germline): SGHDN, FVKESK. The length of the CDR3 is 16 residues. The DNA read from the CDR3 is TGTGCCAGCAGCCAAGAACGGGACAGGGGGAGCTTCGAG. Amino acid sequence: CASSQERDRGSFE. The whole CDR3 reads CASSQERDRGSFEQYF.

About this clone itself: Read coverage stops 3 residues before the CDR3 terminus; the germline J gene supplies the remainder. V and J are TRBV10-2 and TRBJ2-1; 7 bases map to TRBD2. The germline CDR1 and CDR2 sequences are WSHSY and SAAADI. The CDR3 loop spans 14 amino acids. V lost 3 bases and J lost 5; bases outside the gene matches: 4. Incomplete CDR3 DNA: TGCGCCAGCAGTGATCTAGCGGAGCACAATGAG. Translation gives CASSDLAEHNE. From start to end, the CDR3 is CASSDLAEHNEQFF.

A note on this clone: Sequencing ends 3 residues short of the CDR3 end; the germline J gene provides the rest. The chain carries TRBV6-2 or TRBV6-3 and TRBJ2-3, with 8 bases identical to TRBD2. With V trimmed by 6 bases and J by 5 bases, 13 bases remained unmatched. CDR1 and CDR2 (germline): MNHEY, SVGEGT. The CDR3 runs 16 residues. The CDR3 bases that were read are TGTGCCAGCAGACACTGGTTAGGTAGCGGGGAAGATACG. Translation gives CASRHWLGSGEDT. Given in full, the CDR3 is CASRHWLGSGEDTQYF.

About this clone: The read terminates 3 residues ahead of where the CDR3 ends, so the germline J gene completes it. The V and J genes are TRBV5-1 and TRBJ2-1; TRBD2 matches at 14 bases. The CDR3 length is 17 residues. In germline, CDR1 is SGHRS, CDR2 YFSETQ. V dropped 4 bases and J dropped 8; count of bases not matched to a gene: 11. The sequenced part of the CDR3 DNA is TGCGCCAGCAGCCCGGGACTAGCGGGGGCAGGTCCCCATGAG. Translation: CASSPGLAGAGPHE. The CDR3 as a whole reads CASSPGLAGAGPHEQFF.